The T cell receptor beta chain described here comes from a study of T cells expressing NK-cell markers. Reanalyzing the 5' RACE reads, TCRdb keeps one entry per CDR3 protein, without DNA. The sample shows hundreds of thousands of distinct CDR3 sequences, and about 5.2% sits with its ten largest clones. Germline assignment: CDR1 MNHNS and CDR2 SASEGT. CDR3 length: 14 residues. Sequencing used blood T cells: a sorted CD56 or NKG2C T cell subset, CD4+ or CD8+ T cells, or bulk PBMC T cells (not recorded which). V and J are TRBV6-1 and TRBJ2-2. The TCR sequence derives from a man aged 18 to 69 in good health. CDR3 region: CASRTGRTTGELFF.